The 29 T cell receptor beta chains listed next were all sequenced from one sample in a study of blood T cells in healthy people across ages. The use of a sample-barcoded 5' primer and a J-beta primer mix characterized a second PCR of roughly 6 to 12 cycles. TCRdb re-analysed the 5' RACE reads in MiXCR, keeping a single row per CDR3 protein. The table has over 1,200,000 distinct CDR3 sequences, approximately 59% seen once. Sequenced sample: blood. Receptors were obtained from a young man in good health.

The J gene is TRBJ2-1, the V gene TRBV20-1; D tentatively fits TRBD1 or TRBD2 (5 bases each). This CDR3 region has 15 residues. Germline CDR1 and CDR2: DFQATT and SNEGSKA (reference sequence). V lost 6 bases to trimming and J lost 2 bases, with 17 bases between them. CDR3 nucleotide sequence: TGCAGTGCCCCGGGTGAGGGACCCACCTACAATGAGCAGTTCTTC. It encodes CSAPGEGPTYNEQFF.

CDR3 DNA: TGTGCCAGCAGCCAACGGGACTACCGCGTAGTCAATGAGCAGTTCTTC. Translating it yields CASSQRDYRVVNEQFF. V usage is TRBV3-1 and J usage is TRBJ2-1; 7 bases are a match to TRBD2. Germline V lookup: CDR1 LGHDT, CDR2 YNNKEL (reference sequence). The CDR3 contains 16 residues. J lost 6 bases, V lost 2 bases, and 10 bases had no gene match.

This chain connects TRBV6-5 to TRBJ1-3; D possibly corresponds to TRBD1 (6 bases). This CDR3 has 15 residues. Trimming took off 0 bases at V and 2 bases at J, with 8 bases between the two ends. Germline V gene data show CDR1 as MNHEY and CDR2 as SVGAGI. The CDR3 sequence: CASSYSNRAGNTIYF. DNA for the CDR3: TGTGCCAGCAGTTACTCCAACAGGGCTGGAAACACCATATATTTT.

This clonotype was seen a handful of times. The chain employs TRBV7-2 and TRBJ2-5; 11 positions match TRBD2. CDR1 and CDR2 (germline): SGHTA, FQGNSA. The trim removed 7 bases at V and 3 bases at J, leaving 4 bases unmatched. The CDR3 totals 14 residues. CDR3 loop: CASTKGLAEETQYF. The DNA for the CDR3 is TGTGCCAGCACCAAGGGACTAGCGGAAGAGACCCAGTACTTC.

This clonotype came up a few times. The chain employs TRBV20-1 and TRBJ2-3, with 9 bases matching TRBD2. CDR3 size: 15 residues. Germline V CDR1 and CDR2: DFQATT, SNEGSKA (reference sequence). V was clipped by 5 bases and J by 0 bases; unmatched bases: 6. CDR3: CSADLAGESTDTQYF. The DNA for the CDR3 is TGCAGTGCTGACTTAGCGGGGGAGAGCACAGATACGCAGTATTTT.

The V and J genes are TRBV2 and TRBJ2-3, with 7 positions matching TRBD1. CDR1 is SNHLY and CDR2 is FYNNEI in the germline V gene. The CDR3 has 14 amino acids. The junction had 6 bases not matched to a gene; V was cut back by 8 bases and J by 1 base. CDR3 DNA sequence: TGTGCCAGCGCCCGGGACAGACGCACAGATACGCAGTATTTT. It codes for CASARDRRTDTQYF. The full variable domain, with the rest looked up from reference TRBV2 and TRBJ2-3, is EPEVTQTPSHQVTQMGQEVILRCVPISNHLYFYWYRQILGQKVEFLVSFYNNEISEKSEIFDDQFSVERPDGSNFTLKIRSTKLEDSAMYFCASARDRRTDTQYFGPGTRLTVL.

This sequence joins TRBV25-1 and TRBJ2-2, with 7 positions matching TRBD2. The germline gives CDR1 MGHDK, CDR2 SYGVNS. The length of the CDR3 is 19 residues. V gave up 4 bases and J gave up 0 bases; unmatched junction bases: 14. CDR3 sequence reads: CASSAHVGRGYSNTGELFF. The DNA of the CDR3 is TGTGCCAGCAGTGCCCATGTGGGGCGGGGGTACTCGAACACCGGGGAGCTGTTTTTT. Supplemented by reference TRBV25-1 and TRBJ2-2, the full variable domain reads EADIYQTPRYLVIGTGKKITLECSQTMGHDKMYWYQQDPGMELHLIHYSYGVNSTEKGDLSSESTVSRIRTEHFPLTLESARPSHTSQYLCASSAHVGRGYSNTGELFFGEGSRLTVL.

V gene TRBV12-3 or TRBV12-4 combines with J gene TRBJ2-4, with TRBD1 identical over 7 bases. The J call may be faulty, since TRBJ2-7 better matches the DNA end. This CDR3 is 14 amino acids long. Here the CDR3 DNA reads TGTGCCAGCAGGATAAACAGGGGAACCTACGAGCAGTACTTC. This translates into CASRINRGTYEQYF.

V usage is TRBV29-1 and J usage is TRBJ2-7, with D perhaps TRBD1 (6 bases). This CDR3 is 14 amino acids long. Trimming shortened V by 6 bases and J by 2 bases, and 17 bases separated the two germline ends. In germline, CDR1 is SQVTM, CDR2 ANQGSEA. The CDR3 here is CSVGIGGRTYEQYF. In DNA, the CDR3 is TGCAGCGTCGGCATAGGGGGTAGAACCTACGAGCAGTACTTC.

V gene TRBV10-3 combines with J gene TRBJ2-7; possible D gene TRBD1, 5 bases. The DNA end is more similar to TRBJ2-5, so the J call may be wrong. There are 11 residues in the CDR3. Per germline, CDR1 ENHRY and CDR2 SYGVKD. CDR3 protein: CASRADGTQYF. The CDR3, as DNA: TGTGCCAGCAGGGCAGACGGGACCCAGTACTTC.

This clonotype was counted between two and nine times. This rearrangement joins TRBV28 to TRBJ2-1, with TRBD1 matching 7 bases. V dropped 8 bases and J dropped 5; count of bases not matched to a gene: 0. The V gene's germline CDR1 is MDHEN and CDR2 SYDVKM. The CDR3 runs 11 residues. The chain's CDR3 is CASDRDNEQFF. CDR3 DNA sequence: TGTGCCAGCGACAGGGACAATGAGCAGTTCTTC.

The chain couples TRBV29-1 to TRBJ1-3, with no clear D. The CDR3 runs 13 residues. V was cut by 5 bases and J by 1 base, with 9 bases left in between. Germline values: CDR1 SQVTM, CDR2 ANQGSEA. The CDR3 loop is CSVFSPSGNTIYF. The CDR3 region has the DNA TGCAGCGTTTTTAGTCCATCTGGAAACACCATATATTTT.

The CDR3 is CASSQVGRFAFF. The CDR3 coding sequence is TGTGCCAGCAGCCAAGTCGGGAGGTTCGCTTTCTTT. The genes are TRBV3-1 and TRBJ1-1; D not certain. The V end was cut by 1 base, the J end by 11 bases, with 11 bases between. The germline CDR1 and CDR2 sequences are LGHDT and YNNKEL (reference sequence). This CDR3 has 12 amino acids.

V gene TRBV29-1 combines with J gene TRBJ1-2; D is perhaps TRBD1 (5 bases). This CDR3 region has 12 residues. V was clipped by 6 bases and J by 4 bases, with 12 bases between them. Germline values: CDR1 SQVTM, CDR2 ANQGSEA. The CDR3 sequence: CSVNLGVYGYTF. The CDR3 DNA follows: TGCAGCGTCAACCTGGGGGTCTATGGCTACACCTTC.

This clonotype showed up just a few times. The rearrangement uses TRBV4-1 and TRBJ2-7; 8 bases are a match to TRBD1. V lost 3 bases, J lost 4 bases, and 17 bases stayed unmatched. This CDR3 has 18 residues. The germline CDR1 and CDR2 sequences are MGHRA and YSYEKL. In DNA form, the CDR3 reads TGCGCCAGCAGCCATTTTCGTGGTACAGGGGGGCTCTCGTACGAGCAGTACTTC. Translating gives CASSHFRGTGGLSYEQYF.

The chain couples TRBV29-1 to TRBJ2-7; D is tentatively TRBD1 or TRBD2 (5 bases each). The CDR3 is made up of 13 amino acids. CDR1 is SQVTM and CDR2 is ANQGSEA in the germline V gene. The ends were cut back, 4 bases at V and 5 bases at J, with 15 bases in the middle. CDR3 region: CSVGTARDHEQYF. In DNA form, the CDR3 reads TGCAGCGTTGGTACGGCCAGGGACCACGAGCAGTACTTC.

This clonotype turned up a few times. The V gene is TRBV29-1, the J gene TRBJ2-3; D is ambiguous. Trimming took 3 bases from V and 3 from J, leaving 4 bases between them. Per the germline V gene, CDR1 is SQVTM and CDR2 is ANQGSEA. CDR3 size: 11 residues. For the CDR3, the DNA is TGCAGCGTTGAGAGTACAGATACGCAGTATTTT. This encodes CSVESTDTQYF.

The rearrangement joins TRBV7-8 to TRBJ2-7; TRBD2 aligns across 8 bases. Germline CDR1 is SGHVS and CDR2 is FQNEAQ. Trimming removed 6 bases from V and 7 bases from J; junction bases left unmatched: 23. The CDR3 runs to 18 residues. The CDR3 region is CASSSGTRARGGPREQYF. The CDR3 DNA is TGTGCCAGCAGTTCCGGGACAAGGGCTCGGGGGGGGCCTCGGGAGCAGTACTTC.

The chain carries TRBV6-6 and TRBJ2-1, with TRBD2 matching 7 bases. Per germline, CDR1 MNHNY and CDR2 SVGAGI (reference sequence). The CDR3 extends over 14 amino acids. The ends lost 7 bases at V and 3 bases at J; junction bases unmatched: 6. The CDR3 loop reads CASKVAGLYNEQFF. The CDR3 DNA sequence: TGTGCCAGCAAGGTAGCGGGCCTCTACAATGAGCAGTTCTTC.

This clonotype was picked up a small number of times. The DNA for the CDR3 is TGTGCCAGCAGCCCAGCCGGTCCCACAGATACGCAGTATTTT. Translation: CASSPAGPTDTQYF. The rearrangement uses TRBV7-8 and TRBJ2-3; no reliable D call. The CDR3 has 14 residues. The ends were cut back, 5 bases at V and 2 bases at J, with 11 bases in the middle. CDR1 is SGHVS and CDR2 is FQNEAQ in the germline V gene.

J is TRBJ1-2 and V is TRBV3-1, with D tentatively TRBD1 (5 bases). This CDR3 has 13 amino acids. The germline V and J ends were trimmed by 4 bases and 5 bases, with 11 bases remaining between them. In germline, CDR1 is LGHDT, CDR2 YNNKEL (reference sequence). CDR3 bases: TGTGCCAGCAGCCCCGACTGGGGGTATGGCTACACCTTC. Its protein product is CASSPDWGYGYTF.

This chain uses TRBV18 with TRBJ1-3, with TRBD1 identical over 10 bases. Germline V gene sequence: CDR1 KGHSH, CDR2 LQKENI. Trimming at V came to 3 bases and at J to 2 bases, leaving 7 bases not matched to a gene. CDR3 length: 17 amino acids. CDR3 bases: TGTGCCAGCTCACCCTTACCGGGACAGGGGACTGGAAACACCATATATTTT. Translating it yields CASSPLPGQGTGNTIYF.

The chain combines TRBV7-9 with TRBJ1-2; D is ambiguous. The CDR3 spans 14 residues. From germline, CDR1 is SEHNR and CDR2 FQNEAQ (reference sequence). V was pared by 7 bases and J by 4 bases, with 16 bases between. CDR3 sequence reads: CASTHAGEPYGYTF. The CDR3 nucleotides are TGTGCCAGCACCCATGCTGGGGAACCCTATGGCTACACCTTC.

There are a few counts of this clonotype. The V and J genes are TRBV10-3 and TRBJ2-4, with D uncertain. This CDR3 spans 14 amino acids. Germline lookup yields CDR1 ENHRY and CDR2 SYGVKD. Trimming removed 2 bases at V and 6 bases at J, with 11 bases between. In DNA, the CDR3 is TGTGCCATCAGTGAGGGAAGCTCCGGAAACATTCAGTACTTC. The encoded protein is CAISEGSSGNIQYF.

The chain links TRBV14 to TRBJ1-1, with D uncertain. With 1 base removed from V and 7 bases from J, the gap between germline ends came to 13 bases. This CDR3 is built from 14 residues. The germline V gene encodes CDR1 SGHDN and CDR2 FVKESK. The CDR3 DNA reads TGTGCCAGCAGCCAAGGACGCCAGATGGGTGAAGCTTTCTTT. Amino acids: CASSQGRQMGEAFF.

V and J are TRBV7-2 and TRBJ2-1; no definite D call. This CDR3 is built from 16 residues. CDR1 and CDR2 (germline): SGHTA, FQGNSA. V was trimmed by 5 bases and J by 0 bases, leaving 14 bases between them. In DNA, the CDR3 is TGTGCCAGCAGCCAAGGACCGCTGAGCTCCTACAATGAGCAGTTCTTC. Translation gives CASSQGPLSSYNEQFF.

The chain is built from TRBV6-5 and TRBJ2-1; TRBD2 aligns across 13 bases. The CDR3 is made up of 20 amino acids. Looked up from germline, CDR1 is MNHEY and CDR2 is SVGAGI. The V and J ends lost 2 bases and 5 bases, in that order; junction bases with no gene match: 15. The CDR3 DNA reads TGTGCCAGCAGTTACACGATCGGGACTAGCGGGAACAGTCGGGACAATGAGCAGTTCTTC. Translating gives CASSYTIGTSGNSRDNEQFF.

This sequence joins TRBV28 and TRBJ1-2; no clear D gene. With 3 bases removed from V and 8 bases from J, the gap between germline ends came to 13 bases. The germline V gene encodes CDR1 MDHEN and CDR2 SYDVKM. The CDR3 runs 13 residues. Written as DNA, the CDR3 is TGTGCCAGCAGTTTTGGTGGGCGGAGGGGCTACACCTTC. This codes for CASSFGGRRGYTF.

This clonotype was seen ten or more times. The chain combines TRBV6-6 with TRBJ1-2; no firm D call. The CDR3 is 12 residues long. V shed 2 bases and J shed 8 bases, with 9 bases lying between them. The germline V gene encodes CDR1 MNHNY and CDR2 SVGAGI (reference sequence). The CDR3 region is CASSYPETGYTF. The CDR3 DNA is TGTGCCAGCAGTTACCCTGAGACCGGCTACACCTTC.